This TCR beta chain comes out of a study of blood T cells in healthy people across ages. This clonotype was observed a handful of times. Antigen: not known. Overall study findings and caveats: Age showed a roughly linear inverse relationship with TCR beta diversity per million T cells. CMV status of donors was unknown, possibly confounding expanded clonotype changes.

Next came a second PCR, run for about 6 to 12 cycles, which used a sample-barcoded 5' primer along with a J-beta primer mix. TCRdb re-called the 5' RACE reads through MiXCR, storing one row per CDR3 protein. The sample contains over 1,500,000 distinct CDR3 sequences, about 50% of which appear only once. The V gene's germline CDR1 is DFQATT and CDR2 SNEGSKA (reference sequence). V lost 3 bases and J lost 3, with 14 bases in between. The length of the CDR3 is 14 residues. Sequenced input: blood. This receptor was obtained from a woman between 40 and 55 years old in good health. The chain joins TRBV20-1 to TRBJ2-5; a possible D gene is TRBD2 (6 bases). The CDR3 nucleotides are TGCAGTGCTAGCTCATCGGGGGTTAAAGAGACCCAGTACTTC. As protein: CSASSSGVKETQYF.